This T cell receptor (beta chain) was captured in a study of control samples from healthy donors and cancer patients. The method was immunoSEQ multiplex PCR; TCRdb's version includes in-frame clones alone and lacks a portion of them. The table lists 30,000 or so clones, 87% of them singletons. Sequences were obtained from formalin-fixed, paraffin-embedded tissue. The TCR was taken from a female donor with melanoma.

This CDR3 reads CASSSGLAGEGELFF. As DNA, the CDR3 is TGTGCCAGCAGCTCGGGACTAGCGGGAGAGGGGGAGCTGTTTTTT. V is TRBV7-3 and J is TRBJ2-2; TRBD2 matches at 14 bases. Unmatched junction bases numbered 3, after V lost 4 bases and J lost 8 bases. The CDR3 extends over 15 amino acids. Germline lookup yields CDR1 SGHTA and CDR2 FQGTGA.